This T cell receptor beta chain originates from a study of blood T cell repertoires in COVID-19 (TCRdb year 2020). Regarding the complete study: Samples covering the acute and convalescent phases of COVID-19 were provided by collaborators in the United States, Italy and Spain. The prospective study material was composed of cDNA or gDNA derived from T cells, B-cell-depleted T cells, or PBMCs. Deeply sampled blood TCRbeta repertoires from subjects exposed to, actively infected with, or recovered from COVID-19 were included in the dataset. The repertoires were made available in a free public database intended to serve as a resource for research on the immune response to SARS-CoV-2. Samples came from the ongoing ImmuneRACE study (first 160 participants) plus 1,254 subjects from 6 global collaborators. The sample metadata nearly always contained a de-identified subject ID, COVID-19 status, age in years and sex. Where available, HLA class I and class II types were obtained from metadata supplied by the sample provider rather than from assay-based typing. On the study overall, not on this receptor specifically: How much clinical and demographic metadata was included differed by source and by participant, and the metadata was provided uncurated.

Regarding this clone: Its antigen target is currently unknown. No much larger clone is present one base from it, and per-base qualities are unavailable.

Deletion took 1 base off V and 8 bases off J, with a span of 11 bases between the germline ends. Sequences MDHEN (CDR1) and SYDVKM (CDR2) are obtained from the germline V gene. Inclusive of the bounding cysteine and phenylalanine, the CDR3 is 14 residues long. This entry keeps only the CDR3 DNA: 42 bases, framed from base 1. In Seattle, one collaborating source enrolled patients while the infection was active and tracked those patients longitudinally over the course of disease. Each collaborating institution followed its own protocols to collect whole blood in K2EDTA tubes. For TCRbeta analysis, collaborators shipped samples as frozen whole blood, isolated PBMCs, or DNA extracted from either of those sample types. TCRbeta CDR3 regions were amplified from genomic DNA using the immunoSEQ Assay, a bias-controlled multiplex PCR. The original methods were these. The number of nucleated cells in each sample was estimated from the amplification of reference gene primers within the assay. To quantify the absolute abundance of each unique TCRbeta CDR3 rearrangement, sequence reads were collapsed and filtered. For each sample, productive Simpson clonality was calculated by taking the square root of Simpson's diversity index across productive rearrangements. The immuneACCESS repertoire file appears here via TCRdb, limited to in-frame rearrangements. These files lack a portion of the clones; in checked studies, under half of the deficit traces to unresolved V genes, and the cause of the others is not known. V, J and clone size derive from that table, while D and trimming were established from the DNA sequence. The sample records about 320,000 clones, approximately 88% of which are singletons. About 1.5% of the sample goes to the ten largest clones.

The TCR comes from a woman aged 30 to 39 with COVID-19, enrolled during active disease. The receptor chain draws on TRBV28 and TRBJ2-2; the D gene cannot be named for sure. The sample comprised peripheral blood. The sequenced DNA: TGTGCCAGCAGTTTATTAAGGAGATCGGGGGAGCTGTTTTTT. This encodes CASSLLRRSGELFF.